The clone carrying this TCR beta chain was seen a few times. Its antigen is unknown. The data derive from a study of shared clonotypes between healthy human individuals. Study findings and constraints: Exclusively blood specimens were collected; tissue repertoires likely differ.

The V gene lost 5 bases and the J gene lost 0 bases, with 16 bases spanning the gap. This CDR3 region has 15 residues. The germline CDR1 and CDR2 sequences are SQVTM and ANQGSEA. Amplification in unsorted PBMC replicate PCRs started from 300 ng DNA, which equals about 30,000 T cell genomes. Profiled with immunoSEQ multiplex PCR; TCRdb holds only in-frame clones, not every one. The sample has about half a million clones; around 73% are singletons. Genomic DNA for unsorted samples, which was extracted with the QIAamp DNA Blood Mini kit, came from about 90 million PBMCs. Specimen: PBMCs. This chain links TRBV29-1 with TRBJ1-1; the D gene is possibly TRBD1 (5 bases). The sequence was collected from a woman in her forties in good health. Some clones in this sample may be carry-over from other donors' samples. The CDR3 loop reads CSVNGGWGMNTEAFF. The CDR3 bases are TGCAGCGTTAATGGGGGATGGGGCATGAACACTGAAGCTTTCTTT.